This T cell receptor (beta chain) was sequenced during a study of T cell responses to AZD1222 COVID-19 vaccine. Overall study results and limits: In a largely white British group with more females than males, clonal diversity was possibly underestimated. It was only a handful of AZD1222 recipients who were seropositive at baseline.

Sequencing used immunoSEQ multiplex PCR; TCRdb keeps in-frame clones, though not all of them. The sample has 75,000 to 90,000 clones, 75% to 95% seen once. Of note for this clone: Its antigen is not identified.

Sequenced material: peripheral blood, taken 28 days after the second AZD1222 dose. The origin of this receptor is an adult who received the AZD1222 COVID-19 vaccine.

The CDR3 DNA is TGCAGTGCTAGTTACGCCGGGACAGTGAATGAAAAACTGTTTTTT. It encodes CSASYAGTVNEKLFF. The chain couples TRBV20-1 to TRBJ1-4, with TRBD1 matching 7 bases. This CDR3 spans 15 amino acids. Germline V gene sequence: CDR1 DFQATT, CDR2 SNEGSKA (reference sequence). Germline trimming cut 3 bases from V and 5 bases from J; bases unmatched to any gene: 9.